Presented here are 21 T cell receptor beta chains from one specimen sequenced in a study of cytomegalovirus exposure and HLA in healthy donors (dated by TCRdb to about 2017). Libraries were made using the immunoSEQ multiplex PCR assay. The multiplex PCR relied on a mix of 60 forward primers for TCR Vbeta segments and 13 reverse primers for TCR Jbeta segments. The table comes from immuneACCESS by way of TCRdb, which keeps in-frame sequences with V and J called. Part of the clones is missing from these tables; in studies checked, under half for an unresolved V gene and the rest for unknown reasons. Within this sample are around 130,000 clones, with about 8.6% of them counted one time only. The ten most abundant clones make up approximately 6.6% of the sample. Specimen: PBMCs. The receptors stem from a woman aged 40 to 50 in good health and CMV-seropositive.

This clone has just a few counts. The chain links TRBV19 to TRBJ1-1; possible D gene TRBD1, 5 bases. Germline lookup yields CDR1 LNHDA and CDR2 SQIVND (reference sequence). Trimming cost V 6 bases and J 3 bases, with 14 bases left between them. This CDR3 has 14 residues. CDR3 nucleotides: TGTGCCAGTAGAATATCGGGGGGTTACACTGAAGCTTTCTTT. As protein: CASRISGGYTEAFF.

DNA for the CDR3: TGTGCCAGCAGCTTAGATGGGACACCTGATCAGCCCCAGCATTTT. The encoded protein is CASSLDGTPDQPQHF. The chain combines TRBV11-2 with TRBJ1-5; possibly TRBD1 for D (6 bases). Trimming removed 0 bases at V and 5 bases at J, with 11 bases between. The CDR3 consists of 15 residues. Germline V lookup: CDR1 SGHAT, CDR2 FQNNGV.

The chain carries TRBV6-5 and TRBJ2-5; 9 bases align to TRBD2. The trim removed 2 bases at V and 1 base at J, leaving 5 bases unmatched. This CDR3 region has 16 residues. Germline CDR1 MNHEY, CDR2 SVGAGI. The CDR3 loop reads CASSYQASGAQETQYF. DNA for the CDR3: TGTGCCAGCAGTTACCAGGCTAGCGGGGCCCAAGAGACCCAGTACTTC.

V gene TRBV2 combines with J gene TRBJ2-4; D possibly corresponds to TRBD1 (6 bases). Trimming removed 2 bases from V and 5 bases from J, with 13 bases in between. Germline lookup yields CDR1 SNHLY and CDR2 FYNNEI. The CDR3 is 15 residues long. The CDR3 sequence: CASSEQQGIENIQYF. The CDR3 region has the DNA TGTGCCAGCAGTGAACAACAGGGTATAGAAAACATTCAGTACTTC.

The rearrangement joins TRBV5-1 to TRBJ1-6; possible D gene TRBD1, 5 bases. Trimming took 3 bases from V and 8 from J, leaving 9 bases between them. This CDR3 is 13 amino acids long. CDR1 and CDR2 from the germline V gene are SGHRS and YFSETQ. CDR3 residues: CASSSQQDSPLHF. The DNA for the CDR3 is TGCGCCAGCAGCTCACAACAGGATTCACCCCTCCACTTT.

The chain has TRBV29-1 and TRBJ1-2, with 8 nucleotides matching TRBD1. Losses at the gene ends were 5 bases for V and 8 bases for J; bases not matched to a gene: 10. CDR3 length equals 13 residues. Germline V CDR1 and CDR2: SQVTM, ANQGSEA. The CDR3 DNA sequence: TGCAGCGTTTTTCAGGGGGCATGGAGGGGCTACACCTTC. Protein: CSVFQGAWRGYTF.

The rearrangement links TRBV2 to TRBJ2-2, with TRBD1 identical over 9 bases. The ends lost 10 bases at V and 6 bases at J; junction bases unmatched: 9. The CDR3 runs 14 residues. Germline loops: CDR1 SNHLY, CDR2 FYNNEI. CDR3: CATYTTGGAGELFF. The CDR3 nucleotides are TGTGCCACATATACGACAGGGGGGGCCGGGGAGCTGTTTTTT.

This clone is deemed medium-sized. This sample includes further DNA sequences coding for the same CDR3. The J gene is TRBJ1-1, the V gene TRBV30; maybe TRBD1 (5 bases). Germline CDR1 GTSNPN, CDR2 SVGIG (reference sequence). Trimming removed 6 bases at V and 4 bases at J, with 18 bases between. The CDR3 contains 14 residues. The CDR3 here is CACQIGQGGTEAFF. The DNA for the CDR3 is TGTGCCTGCCAAATTGGTCAGGGAGGCACTGAAGCTTTCTTT.

This clone was recorded a few times. The chain employs TRBV6-1 and TRBJ1-2; 9 nucleotides line up with TRBD1. The CDR3 is made up of 15 amino acids. V shed 1 base and J 5 bases; nucleotides not matched to a gene: 5. Looked up from germline, CDR1 is MNHNS and CDR2 is SASEGT. The CDR3 sequence is CASSEVPGTGYGYTF. The CDR3, as DNA: TGTGCCAGCAGTGAAGTTCCCGGGACAGGGTATGGCTACACCTTC.

The table lists this clone with a few counts. This chain connects TRBV4-2 to TRBJ2-1, with 9 bases that match TRBD1. CDR3 length: 15 amino acids. The V segment lost 4 bases and the J segment 8 bases; nucleotides outside the gene matches: 9. Germline V gives CDR1 LGHNA, CDR2 YNFKEQ. CDR3 DNA sequence: TGTGCCAGCAGCCCCTCGGGACAGGGAGCCCATGAGCAGTTCTTC. Protein product: CASSPSGQGAHEQFF.

This clone has only a few counts. The V gene is TRBV19, the J gene TRBJ1-1, with D possibly TRBD1 on 5 matching bases. Between the trimmed V and J ends, which lost 3 bases and 3 bases, there was a span of 11 bases. The CDR3 runs 14 residues. The germline gives CDR1 LNHDA, CDR2 SQIVND (reference sequence). The DNA of the CDR3 is TGTGCCAGTAGTATCCGGGGGTCCGACACTGAAGCTTTCTTT. Its protein product is CASSIRGSDTEAFF.

The sample holds a few counts of this clone. This rearrangement joins TRBV2 to TRBJ1-6; TRBD1 might be the D (5 bases). Trimming took 10 bases from V and 9 from J, leaving 19 bases between them. Germline V gives CDR1 SNHLY, CDR2 FYNNEI. This CDR3 is 14 amino acids long. CDR3 nucleotides: TGTGCCACCATAGAGGGGACGGGGGTTTCACCCCTCCACTTT. This translates into CATIEGTGVSPLHF.

This clone was recorded a few times. The genes are TRBV5-5 and TRBJ1-5; TRBD1 agrees at 7 bases. Germline V gene data show CDR1 as SGHKS and CDR2 as YYEKEE (reference sequence). This CDR3 is 14 amino acids long. V dropped 4 bases and J dropped 0; count of bases not matched to a gene: 1. The CDR3: CASSTGVSNQPQHF. CDR3 in DNA: TGTGCCAGCAGCACAGGGGTTAGCAATCAGCCCCAGCATTTT.

In its sample, this clone was seen a few times. V is TRBV23-1 and J is TRBJ2-7; a possible D gene is TRBD2 (5 bases). TRBV23-1 is filed as an ORF, its function uncertain. The CDR3 spans 18 residues. The V end lost 5 bases, the J end lost 1 base, and 24 bases lay between the germline ends. The CDR3 here is CASSSIDFPGINSYEQYF. CDR3 nucleotides: TGCGCCAGCAGTTCAATCGATTTCCCGGGGATTAATTCCTACGAGCAGTACTTC.

The chain is built from TRBV12-5 and TRBJ1-3; no clear D. This CDR3 spans 14 amino acids. Germline V lookup: CDR1 LGHNT, CDR2 FRNRAP. V was cut by 7 bases and J by 4 bases, with 14 bases left in between. The CDR3 protein is CASAPSASGNTIYF. The DNA of the CDR3 is TGTGCTAGTGCCCCCTCAGCGTCCGGAAACACCATATATTTT.

Only a few counts were recorded for this clone. The chain employs TRBV19 and TRBJ1-1; 8 positions agree with TRBD1. Losses at the gene ends were 7 bases for V and 2 bases for J; bases not matched to a gene: 6. The length of the CDR3 is 14 residues. Germline V lookup: CDR1 LNHDA, CDR2 SQIVND (reference sequence). CDR3 sequence (DNA): TGTGCCAGTACTAAGGGACAGGCTAACACTGAAGCTTTCTTT. This gives the protein CASTKGQANTEAFF.

The chain employs TRBV5-4 and TRBJ2-5; D possibly corresponds to TRBD1 (5 bases). This CDR3 has 13 residues. The V end was cut by 2 bases, the J end by 2 bases, with 7 bases between. The germline V gene has CDR1 SGHNT and CDR2 YYREEE (reference sequence). The CDR3 DNA sequence: TGTGCCAGCAGCTTCAGGGATCAAGAGACCCAGTACTTC. Translation: CASSFRDQETQYF.

This clone was found a few times. V and J are TRBV29-1 and TRBJ1-3; D unclear. The CDR3 loop spans 15 amino acids. CDR1 is SQVTM and CDR2 is ANQGSEA in the germline V gene. V lost 6 bases and J 0 bases, leaving 15 bases between the germline ends. The CDR3 nucleotides are TGCAGCGTCGCCTATACAGCAGACTCTGGAAACACCATATATTTT. Its protein product is CSVAYTADSGNTIYF.

V is TRBV11-2 and J is TRBJ2-7; TRBD2 matches 8 bases. The CDR3 spans 15 residues. Germline V gene sequence: CDR1 SGHAT, CDR2 FQNNGV. V lost 1 base to trimming and J lost 2 bases; unmatched junction nucleotides: 4. The CDR3 sequence: CASSLGPGGTYEQYF. For the CDR3, the DNA is TGTGCCAGCAGCTTAGGTCCGGGGGGGACCTACGAGCAGTACTTC.

This rearrangement joins TRBV5-1 to TRBJ2-1; D is possibly TRBD1 (6 bases). The ends were cut back, 4 bases at V and 10 bases at J, with 15 bases in the middle. The CDR3 covers 13 residues. Germline values: CDR1 SGHRS, CDR2 YFSETQ. The CDR3 is CASSPSRGREQFF. Written as DNA, the CDR3 is TGCGCCAGCAGCCCGAGCAGGGGCAGGGAGCAGTTCTTC.

This clone was observed a few times. V gene TRBV21-1 combines with J gene TRBJ1-4; whether TRBD1, the table's D call, matches the DNA was not checked. TRBV21-1 is a documented pseudogene. This CDR3 is 15 amino acids long. The CDR3 DNA is TGTGCCAGCAGCAAAGAAAAGGGGTCTAATGAAAAACTGTTTTTT. This sequence encodes CASSKEKGSNEKLFF.